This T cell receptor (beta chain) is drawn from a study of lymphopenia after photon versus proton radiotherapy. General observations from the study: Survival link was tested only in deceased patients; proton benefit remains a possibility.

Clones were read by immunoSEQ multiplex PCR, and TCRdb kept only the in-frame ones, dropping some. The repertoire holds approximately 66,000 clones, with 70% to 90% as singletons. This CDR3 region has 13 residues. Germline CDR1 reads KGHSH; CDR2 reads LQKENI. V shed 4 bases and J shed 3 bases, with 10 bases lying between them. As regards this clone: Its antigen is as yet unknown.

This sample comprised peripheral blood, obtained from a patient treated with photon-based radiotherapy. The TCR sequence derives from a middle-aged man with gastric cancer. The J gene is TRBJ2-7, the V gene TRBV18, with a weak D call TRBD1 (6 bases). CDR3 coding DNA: TGTGCCAGCTCACTCCAACAGGGCTACGAGCAGTACTTC. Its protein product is CASSLQQGYEQYF.